The 2 T cell receptor beta chains in this list originate from one sample, sequenced in a study of blood T cell repertoires in COVID-19. Method: immunoSEQ multiplex PCR; TCRdb's copy keeps in-frame clones and lacks some. The repertoire holds around 110,000 clones, 70% to 80% seen once, with roughly 6.2% in the top ten. What was sequenced was peripheral blood. Receptors originate from a man aged 80 or over with COVID-19, enrolled during active disease.

The rearrangement uses TRBV3-1 (or the pseudogene TRBV3-2) and TRBJ2-3, with a weak D call TRBD1 (5 bases). The CDR3 contains 15 residues. V was trimmed by 6 bases and J by 2 bases, leaving 15 bases between them. Germline V gene data show CDR1 as LGHDT and CDR2 as YNNKEL (reference sequence). CDR3 DNA sequence: TGTGCCAGCAGGGGGCGTCTTGGGGTCACAGATACGCAGTATTTT. Translation gives CASRGRLGVTDTQYF.

The chain joins TRBV9 to TRBJ2-7; D not certain. The V end was cut by 0 bases, the J end by 0 bases, with 13 bases between. Germline V gene data show CDR1 as SGDLS and CDR2 as YYNGEE. The CDR3 loop spans 16 amino acids. CDR3 sequence reads: CASSVASMGASYEQYF. CDR3 DNA: TGTGCCAGCAGCGTAGCTTCCATGGGCGCCTCCTACGAGCAGTACTTC.